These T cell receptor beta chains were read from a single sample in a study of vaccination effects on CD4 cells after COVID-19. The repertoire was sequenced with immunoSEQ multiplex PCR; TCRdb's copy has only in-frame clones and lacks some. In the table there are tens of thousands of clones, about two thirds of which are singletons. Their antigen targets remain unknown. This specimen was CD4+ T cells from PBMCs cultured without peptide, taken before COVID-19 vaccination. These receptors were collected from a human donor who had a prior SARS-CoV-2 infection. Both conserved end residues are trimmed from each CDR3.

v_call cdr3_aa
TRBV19 ASSIRAVPGNTIY
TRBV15 ATSGGSYEKLF
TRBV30 AWSSRYGQPQH
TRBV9 ASSVDVGGGGALTGELF
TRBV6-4 ASTKAGDRQSRLWETQY
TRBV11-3 ASSLGSGTDNTGELF
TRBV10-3 AISLRSGYNEQF
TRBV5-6 ASSRRTGEKLF
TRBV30 AWRLAGSGNTIY
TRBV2 ASREVGAF
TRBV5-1 ASSPGTGRLYGYT
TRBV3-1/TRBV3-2 ASSNLDRGSYNEQF
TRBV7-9 ASREDREAGEQY